The 8 T cell receptor beta chains below come from one sample, sequenced in a study of shared clonotypes between healthy human individuals. The repertoire was sequenced with immunoSEQ multiplex PCR; TCRdb's copy has only in-frame clones and lacks some. Among roughly 2 million clones listed, 90% to 95% were seen once. Sequenced input: naive CD4+ T cells sorted from blood. Subset of the sample: CD45RA+ positively selected. The receptor source for this set is a man younger than 35 in good health.

The V call is TRBV2, the J call TRBJ2-2; D may be TRBD2 (7 bases). Germline lookup yields CDR1 SNHLY and CDR2 FYNNEI. The V and J ends lost 6 bases and 4 bases respectively, with 18 bases between them. The CDR3 has 16 amino acids. The CDR3 nucleotides are TGTGCCAGCAGACTCGGAGGGGGAGGGAGCACCGGGGAGCTGTTTTTT. It specifies CASRLGGGGSTGELFF. The variable domain in full, completed from reference TRBV2 and TRBJ2-2, reads EPEVTQTPSHQVTQMGQEVILRCVPISNHLYFYWYRQILGQKVEFLVSFYNNEISEKSEIFDDQFSVERPDGSNFTLKIRSTKLEDSAMYFCASRLGGGGSTGELFFGEGSRLTVL.

V gene TRBV7-2 combines with J gene TRBJ1-1, with D tentatively TRBD1 (6 bases). Germline values: CDR1 SGHTA, CDR2 FQGNSA. There are 14 residues in the CDR3. The V end was cut by 4 bases, the J end by 5 bases, with 14 bases between. The CDR3 bases are TGTGCCAGCAGCTCAGGACAGTTGACTACTGAAGCTTTCTTT. It translates to CASSSGQLTTEAFF.

V usage is TRBV14 and J usage is TRBJ2-5, with TRBD2 matching over 12 bases. J lost 4 bases, V lost 4 bases, and 7 bases had no gene match. The CDR3 runs to 16 residues. Looked up from germline, CDR1 is SGHDN and CDR2 is FVKESK. CDR3 amino acids: CASSPTSGSLGETQYF. As DNA, the CDR3 is TGTGCCAGCAGCCCGACTAGCGGGAGTTTAGGAGAGACCCAGTACTTC.

The V gene is TRBV5-1, the J gene TRBJ2-5; no firm D call. CDR1 and CDR2 from the germline V gene are SGHRS and YFSETQ. V lost 3 bases, J lost 7 bases, and 10 bases lay in between. CDR3 length: 12 residues. Here the CDR3 reads CASSSNEGTQYF. CDR3 DNA: TGCGCCAGCAGCTCTAATGAAGGGACCCAGTACTTC.

Comment on this clone: Being one base from a much bigger clone, this may be a read error. The gene calls are TRBV5-8 and TRBJ1-4; D is possibly TRBD1 (6 bases). The CDR3 runs to 14 residues. Per the germline V gene, CDR1 is SGHTS and CDR2 is YDEGEE. Trimming shortened V by 3 bases and J by 0 bases, and 6 bases separated the two germline ends. In nucleotides, the CDR3 is TGTGCCAGCAGCTCAGGGGCAACTAATGAAAAACTGTTTTTT. This codes for CASSSGATNEKLFF.

This chain links TRBV5-1 with TRBJ1-2, with D perhaps matching TRBD1 (6 bases). Trimming took off 0 bases at V and 7 bases at J, with 16 bases between the two ends. CDR1 is SGHRS, CDR2 YFSETQ, per germline. This CDR3 spans 15 amino acids. This CDR3 reads CASSLDGDRGLGYTF. The CDR3 DNA sequence: TGCGCCAGCAGCTTGGATGGAGATCGGGGGCTTGGCTACACCTTC.

The CDR3 protein is CASSPGDSSQFF. In DNA form, the CDR3 reads TGTGCCAGCAGCCCAGGGGACAGCTCCCAGTTCTTC. This chain links TRBV7-2 with TRBJ2-1, with TRBD1 matching 7 bases. V lost 5 bases and J lost 13; bases outside the gene matches: 8. The CDR3 extends over 12 amino acids. Germline V gene data show CDR1 as SGHTA and CDR2 as FQGNSA.

CDR3 nucleotides: TGTGCCAGCAGCCGGGACTTTACACCCTACGAGCAGTACTTC. This translates into CASSRDFTPYEQYF. The chain couples TRBV9 to TRBJ2-7; a weak D match, TRBD2 (6 bases). The germline V gene has CDR1 SGDLS and CDR2 YYNGEE. The CDR3 totals 14 residues. V shed 4 bases and J shed 2 bases, with 13 bases lying between them.